This paragraph reports one T cell receptor (beta chain). V dropped 4 bases and J dropped 4 bases, with 6 bases sitting between them. CDR3 length: 12 residues. CDR1 is LNHDA, CDR2 SQIVND, per germline (reference sequence). Source material for PBMCs was more than 9.5 ml fresh peripheral blood. The data are from a study of T cells in Graves' hyperthyroidism and ophthalmopathy. The TCR beta CDR3 regions underwent amplification using RNA transcripts as the source. The study used the HTBI primer set for a first-round RT-PCR of the TCR CDR3. TCRdb independently ran MiXCR on the multiplex PCR reads; one entry per CDR3 protein. The table lists about 640,000 distinct CDR3 sequences, 20% of them singletons.

J is TRBJ2-3 and V is TRBV19; D unclear. The sequencing input was blood. The clonotype comes from a young man with Graves' ophthalmopathy. The CDR3 region is CASSKASDTQYF. The CDR3 nucleotides are TGTGCCAGTAGTAAGGCGTCAGATACGCAGTATTTT.